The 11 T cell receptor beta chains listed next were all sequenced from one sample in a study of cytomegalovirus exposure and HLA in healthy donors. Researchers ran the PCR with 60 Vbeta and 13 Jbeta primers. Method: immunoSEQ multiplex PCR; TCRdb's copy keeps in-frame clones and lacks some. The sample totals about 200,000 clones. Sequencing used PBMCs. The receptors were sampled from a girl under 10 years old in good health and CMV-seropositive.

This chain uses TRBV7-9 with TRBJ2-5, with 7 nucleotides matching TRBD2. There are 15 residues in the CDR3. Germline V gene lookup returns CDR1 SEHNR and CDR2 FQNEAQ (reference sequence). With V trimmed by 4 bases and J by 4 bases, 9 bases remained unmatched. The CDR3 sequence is CASSSIFGLGETQYF. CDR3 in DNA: TGTGCCAGCAGCTCCATTTTCGGACTAGGAGAGACCCAGTACTTC.

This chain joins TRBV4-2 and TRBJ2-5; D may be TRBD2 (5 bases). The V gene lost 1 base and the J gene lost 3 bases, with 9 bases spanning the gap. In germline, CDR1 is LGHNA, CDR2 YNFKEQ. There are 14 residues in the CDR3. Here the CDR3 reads CASSQGPGKETQYF. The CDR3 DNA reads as TGTGCCAGCAGCCAAGGCCCCGGGAAAGAGACCCAGTACTTC.

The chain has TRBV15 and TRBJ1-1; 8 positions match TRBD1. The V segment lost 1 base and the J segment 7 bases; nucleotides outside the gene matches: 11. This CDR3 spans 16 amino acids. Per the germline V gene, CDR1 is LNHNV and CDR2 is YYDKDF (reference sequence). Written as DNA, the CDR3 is TGTGCCACCAGCAGAGGATTGAACCTCGGGACAGGTGAAGCTTTCTTT. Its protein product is CATSRGLNLGTGEAFF.

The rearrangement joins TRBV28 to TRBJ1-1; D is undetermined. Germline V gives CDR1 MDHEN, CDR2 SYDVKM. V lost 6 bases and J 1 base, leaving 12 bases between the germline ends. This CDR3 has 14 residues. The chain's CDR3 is CASRENSANTEAFF. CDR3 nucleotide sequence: TGTGCCAGCAGGGAAAACAGTGCGAACACTGAAGCTTTCTTT.

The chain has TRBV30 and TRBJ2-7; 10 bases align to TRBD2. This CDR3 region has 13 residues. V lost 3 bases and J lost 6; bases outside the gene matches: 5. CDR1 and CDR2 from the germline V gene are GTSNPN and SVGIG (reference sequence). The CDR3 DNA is TGTGCCTGGAGATCTAGCGGGAGACGCGAGCAGTACTTC. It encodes CAWRSSGRREQYF.

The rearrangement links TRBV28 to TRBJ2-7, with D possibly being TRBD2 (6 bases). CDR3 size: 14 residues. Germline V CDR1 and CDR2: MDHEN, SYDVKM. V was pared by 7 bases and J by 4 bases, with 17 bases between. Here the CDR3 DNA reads TGTGCCAGCACGCCTGGGGGGAATCTTTACGAGCAGTACTTC. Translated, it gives CASTPGGNLYEQYF.

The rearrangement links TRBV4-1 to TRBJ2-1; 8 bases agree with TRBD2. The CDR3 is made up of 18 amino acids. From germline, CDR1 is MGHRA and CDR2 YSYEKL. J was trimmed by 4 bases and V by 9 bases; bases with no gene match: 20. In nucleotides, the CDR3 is TGCGCCAGGAGACGGACTAGCCTTCCCATACGTGGTTACAATGAGCAGTTCTTC. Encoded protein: CARRRTSLPIRGYNEQFF.

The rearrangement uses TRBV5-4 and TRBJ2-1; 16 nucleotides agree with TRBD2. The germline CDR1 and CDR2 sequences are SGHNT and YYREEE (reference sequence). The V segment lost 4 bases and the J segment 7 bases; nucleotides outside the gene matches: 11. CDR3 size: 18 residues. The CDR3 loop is CASSPHGTSGRGGNEQFF. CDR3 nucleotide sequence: TGTGCCAGCAGCCCACACGGGACTAGCGGGAGGGGAGGAAATGAGCAGTTCTTC.

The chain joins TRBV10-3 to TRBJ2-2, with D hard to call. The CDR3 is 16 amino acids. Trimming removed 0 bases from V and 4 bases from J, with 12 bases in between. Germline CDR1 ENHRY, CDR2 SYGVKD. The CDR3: CAISESNQVGTGELFF. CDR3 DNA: TGTGCCATCAGTGAGTCGAACCAGGTCGGCACCGGGGAGCTGTTTTTT.

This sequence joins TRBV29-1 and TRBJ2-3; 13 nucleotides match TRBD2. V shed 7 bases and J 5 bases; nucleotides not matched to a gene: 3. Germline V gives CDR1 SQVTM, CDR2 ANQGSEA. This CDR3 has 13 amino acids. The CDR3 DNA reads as TGCAGCGCTGGGACTAGCGGGAAAGATACGCAGTATTTT. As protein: CSAGTSGKDTQYF.

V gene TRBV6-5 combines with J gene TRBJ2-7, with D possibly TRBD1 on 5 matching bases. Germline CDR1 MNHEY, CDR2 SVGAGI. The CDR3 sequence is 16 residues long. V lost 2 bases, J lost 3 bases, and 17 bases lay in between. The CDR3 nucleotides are TGTGCCAGCAGTTACGAAAGGGGATCGACGAACTACGAGCAGTACTTC. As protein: CASSYERGSTNYEQYF.